A selection of T cell receptor beta chains follows, all from one sample in a study of OX40 agonist ivuxolimab in advanced cancers. Method: immunoSEQ multiplex PCR; TCRdb's copy keeps in-frame clones and lacks some. The table records around 76,000 clones, approximately 95% of them present only once. The sample consisted of CD4+ or CD8+ T cells sorted from blood, taken in a trial of the OX40 agonist ivuxolimab. Receptors originate from an adult with an advanced solid tumor such as melanoma, head and neck, liver or kidney cancer. CDR3s include the opening cysteine and the closing phenylalanine or tryptophan. Fields, in order: V gene, CDR3 protein.

TRBV9,CASSPLAGGGTYEQYF
TRBV5-8,CASSSPYLQGRNTEAFF
TRBV27,CASSLWVGSNYEQYF
TRBV15,CATSRAWQGTGELFF
TRBV2,CASSPLLAGGENEQFF
TRBV6-5,CASSYGGGGDTQYF
TRBV19,CASSIYIRYSNQPQHF
TRBV2,CASSVGDMNTEAFF
TRBV5-6,CASSSGTVTYEQYF
TRBV13,CASRHRGHGYQETQYF
TRBV27,CASSLREGGQPQHF
TRBV4-3,CASSQDGPLAGSYEQYF
TRBV7-8,CASSEGTNEQFF
TRBV7-9,CASSLAQGPTQETQYF
TRBV6-5,CASSYRSGTTEAFF
TRBV7-7,CASSLMDSGAETQYF
TRBV19,CASSTGTSGHNEQFF
TRBV6-5,CASSLPPPGSPLHF
TRBV7-6,CASSLAGGGTPNEKLFF
TRBV7-2,CASSRGLSAYNEQFF
TRBV5-6,CASSTSYEQYF
TRBV4-1,CASSQDLIVDNNYGYTF
TRBV19,CASSVSGTGSYEQYF
TRBV4-3,CASSQDGQRNEKLFF
TRBV7-9,CASSWTSSGETYEQYF
TRBV27,CASSFSGAGSSPLHF
TRBV27,CASSLGGASYGYTF
TRBV7-9,CASALGQIQGAFF
TRBV2,CASSDPRNTGELFF
TRBV7-9,CASSLRPGIYYEQYF
TRBV6-6,CASSGALSSYEQYF
TRBV29-1,CSLNTKEDEQFF
TRBV6-1,CASSERAGGGTDTQYF
TRBV16,CASSQGLGRYNEQFF
TRBV6-6,CASSYGVYSYNEQFF
TRBV28,CASSPLREEYEQYF
TRBV7-9,CASSATGQGAYEQYF
TRBV28,CASSQWTSGRNGYEQYF
TRBV10-1,CASSESGYEQFF
TRBV6-5,CASRQGMGTSQPQHF
TRBV27,CASSLSARDRGIRETQYF
TRBV9,CASQSGRSYNEQFF
TRBV7-9,CASSLWVGRTVGNTIYF
TRBV7-3,CASSLLAETDTQYF
TRBV7-9,CASSPTEWARVSF
TRBV27,CASTIGSALAYEQYF
TRBV7-9,CASSLTGGNTEAFF
TRBV20-1,CSAREVSEQYF
TRBV19,CASTPASNQPQHF
TRBV5-5,CASSLELSSLGGNEQFF
TRBV7-2,CASSSIGGGGRLSTQYF
TRBV5-8,CASHQVSLYNEQFF
TRBV6-4,CASTRQGANKEKLFF
TRBV6-5,CASSYASQTVAYTQYF
TRBV2,CASTLGLEEQYF
TRBV14,CASSQISNTIYF
TRBV5-4,CASSLRGRPGNTIYF
TRBV28,CASRATGLGTDTQYF
TRBV29-1,CSVDRQALYNEQFF
TRBV2,CASREQAGGLSSYNEQFF